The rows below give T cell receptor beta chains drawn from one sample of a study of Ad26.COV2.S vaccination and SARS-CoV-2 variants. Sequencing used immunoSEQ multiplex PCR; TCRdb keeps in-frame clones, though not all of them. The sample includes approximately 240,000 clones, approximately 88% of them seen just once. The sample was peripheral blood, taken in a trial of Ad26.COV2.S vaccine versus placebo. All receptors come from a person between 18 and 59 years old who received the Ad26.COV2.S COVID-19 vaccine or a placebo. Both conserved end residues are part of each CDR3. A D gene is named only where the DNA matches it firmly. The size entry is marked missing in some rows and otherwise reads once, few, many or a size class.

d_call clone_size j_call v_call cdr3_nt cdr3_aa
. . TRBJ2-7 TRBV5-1 TGCGCCAGCAGCCCCGGAGTAGGAATCCTCGACTACGAGCAGTACTTC CASSPGVGILDYEQYF
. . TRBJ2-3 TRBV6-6 TGTGCCAGCAGTTTTGAGGGCGTTAGCACAGATACGCAGTATTTT CASSFEGVSTDTQYF
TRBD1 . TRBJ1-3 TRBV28 TGTGCCAGCAGTGGGGACAGGGTTGGAAACACCATATATTTT CASSGDRVGNTIYF
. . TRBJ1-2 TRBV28 TGTGCCAGCATGAGAGTTCTCGCTAACTATGGCTACACCTTC CASMRVLANYGYTF
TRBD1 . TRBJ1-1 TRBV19 TGTGCCAGTAGTATTGTCAACAGGGGCATGAACACTGAAGCTTTCTTT CASSIVNRGMNTEAFF
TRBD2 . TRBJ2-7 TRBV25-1 TGTGCCAGCAGTGACGTTACCGGACTAGCGGGAGAGAAGCAGTACTTC CASSDVTGLAGEKQYF
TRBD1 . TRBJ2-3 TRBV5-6 TGTGCCAGCACCTGGACAGGGGGTTATCCAGATACGCAGTATTTT CASTWTGGYPDTQYF
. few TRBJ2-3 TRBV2 TGTGCCAGCAGTGAGGGGCGGGGGCCCAGCACAGATACGCAGTATTTT CASSEGRGPSTDTQYF
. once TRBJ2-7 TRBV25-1 TGTGCCAGCAGCGGCGGGGGGACAGGTCGCTACGAGCAGTACTTC CASSGGGTGRYEQYF
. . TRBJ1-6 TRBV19 TGTGCCTCAAGCCGGGGCTCCTATAATTCACCCCTCCACTTT CASSRGSYNSPLHF
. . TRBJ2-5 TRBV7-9 TGTGCCAGCAGCTTAACCGCGCACCAAGAGACCCAGTACTTC CASSLTAHQETQYF
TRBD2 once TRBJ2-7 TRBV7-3 TGTGCCAGCAGCTTATTAGCGGGAAACTCCTACGAGCAGTACTTC CASSLLAGNSYEQYF
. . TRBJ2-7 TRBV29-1 TGCAGCGTTTATGGGGGGGCCACAGGGCACGAGCAGTACTTC CSVYGGATGHEQYF
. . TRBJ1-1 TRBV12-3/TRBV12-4 TGTGCCAGCAGTTTCAGGCTTGTGGGTGAAGCTTTCTTT CASSFRLVGEAFF
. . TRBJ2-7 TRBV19 TGTGCCAGTAGTATCCAGACAGAGACCTACGAGCAGTACTTC CASSIQTETYEQYF
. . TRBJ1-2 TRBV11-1 TGTGCCAGCAGCCTCAGGGGCTCGAACTATGGCTACACCTTC CASSLRGSNYGYTF
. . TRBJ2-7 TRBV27 TGTGCCAGCGTCGGCTACGAGCAGTACTTC CASVGYEQYF
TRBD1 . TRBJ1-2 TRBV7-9 TGTGCCAGCAGCTCCGGACAGGGGGCGCATGACTATGGCTACACCTTC CASSSGQGAHDYGYTF
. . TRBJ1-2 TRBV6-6 TGTGCCAGCAGGACCGGGCTCCTCGGCGGCTACACCTTC CASRTGLLGGYTF
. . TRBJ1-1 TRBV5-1 TGCGCCAGCAGCTTGGAAGGAGCTGAAGCTTTCTTT CASSLEGAEAFF
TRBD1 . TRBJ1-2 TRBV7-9 TGTGCCAGCAGCCCCAGGCGGACAGGGGGTGATGGCTACACCTTC CASSPRRTGGDGYTF
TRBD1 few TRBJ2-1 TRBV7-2 TGTGCCAGCAGCCTCGGGACAGGGGGCAACAATGAGCAGTTCTTC CASSLGTGGNNEQFF
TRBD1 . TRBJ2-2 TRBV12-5 TGTGCTAGTGGTTTAGTCATACAGGGGGTAATCGGGGAGCTGTTTTTT CASGLVIQGVIGELFF
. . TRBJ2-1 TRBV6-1 TGTGCCAGCAGTGAAGCGAGGGTAGGCGAGCAGTTCTTC CASSEARVGEQFF
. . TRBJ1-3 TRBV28 TGTGCCAGCAGTTTTTTCGGGGTGGGAAGAAACACCATATATTTT CASSFFGVGRNTIYF
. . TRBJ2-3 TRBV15 TGTGCCACCAGCCATCAAGGGTCGGCCGCAGATACGCAGTATTTT CATSHQGSAADTQYF
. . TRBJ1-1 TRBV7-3 TGTGCCAGCAGCCCCACGGAGAACACTGAAGCTTTCTTT CASSPTENTEAFF
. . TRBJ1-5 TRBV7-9 TGTGCCAGCAGCCTCTCGCTGGAGCCCCAGCATTTT CASSLSLEPQHF
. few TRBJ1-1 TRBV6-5 TGTGCCAGCGGCTACGCGCGGCTGAACACTGAAGCTTTCTTT CASGYARLNTEAFF
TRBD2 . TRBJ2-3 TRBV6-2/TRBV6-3 TGTGCCAGCAGTTATCCTTTAGCGGGAGATCCAGATACGCAGTATTTT CASSYPLAGDPDTQYF
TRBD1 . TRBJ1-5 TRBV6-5 TGTGCCTCTCTGAGGGGGCGCAATCAGCCCCAGCATTTT CASLRGRNQPQHF
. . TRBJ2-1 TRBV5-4 TGTGCCAGCAGCTTGGGTAATGAGCAGTTCTTC CASSLGNEQFF
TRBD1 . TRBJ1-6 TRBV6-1 TGTGCCAGCAGTGAACTTCCGACAGGGAGGTATAATTCACCCCTCCACTTT CASSELPTGRYNSPLHF
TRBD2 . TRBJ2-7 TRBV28 TGTGCCAGCAGTTCGGGAGGCGGGGGTCCTCTATCCTACGAGCAGTACTTC CASSSGGGGPLSYEQYF
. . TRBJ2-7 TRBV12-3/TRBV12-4 TGTGCCAGCACCTACAGGGACGAGCAGTACTTC CASTYRDEQYF
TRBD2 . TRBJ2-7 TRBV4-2 TGTGCCAGCAGCCAAGAAGAGCGGGGGGCCGAGTCCTACGAGCAGTACTTC CASSQEERGAESYEQYF
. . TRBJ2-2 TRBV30 TGTGCCTGGAGTGGAGGGACCGGGGACACCGGGGAGCTGTTTTTT CAWSGGTGDTGELFF
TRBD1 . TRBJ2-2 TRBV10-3 TGTGCCGTTAGTGGAGACAGGGTTTTCGGGGAGCTGTTTTTT CAVSGDRVFGELFF
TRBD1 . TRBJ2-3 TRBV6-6 TGTGCCAGCCTCGACAGGGCTTACCCCACAGATACGCAGTATTTT CASLDRAYPTDTQYF
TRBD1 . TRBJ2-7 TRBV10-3 TGTGCCATCAGCACCGGGACAGTGTACGAGCAGTACTTC CAISTGTVYEQYF